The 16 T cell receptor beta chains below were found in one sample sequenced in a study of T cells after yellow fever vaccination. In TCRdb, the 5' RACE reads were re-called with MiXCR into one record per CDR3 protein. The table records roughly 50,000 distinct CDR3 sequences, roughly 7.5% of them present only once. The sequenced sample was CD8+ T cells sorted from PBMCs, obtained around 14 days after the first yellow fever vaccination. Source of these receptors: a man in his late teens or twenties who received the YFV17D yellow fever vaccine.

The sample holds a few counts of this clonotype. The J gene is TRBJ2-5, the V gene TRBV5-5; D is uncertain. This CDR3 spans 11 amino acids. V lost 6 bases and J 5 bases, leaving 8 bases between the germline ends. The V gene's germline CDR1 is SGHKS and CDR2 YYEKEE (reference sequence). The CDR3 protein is CASTPDETQYF. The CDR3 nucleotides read TGTGCCAGCACCCCGGATGAGACCCAGTACTTC.

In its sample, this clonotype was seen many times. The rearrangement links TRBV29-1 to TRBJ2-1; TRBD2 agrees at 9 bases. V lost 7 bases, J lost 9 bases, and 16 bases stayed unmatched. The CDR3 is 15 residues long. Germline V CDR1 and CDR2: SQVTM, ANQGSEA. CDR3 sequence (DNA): TGCAGCGCCCAGGGACTAGCCCCACCCGATGGTGAGCAGTTCTTC. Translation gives CSAQGLAPPDGEQFF.

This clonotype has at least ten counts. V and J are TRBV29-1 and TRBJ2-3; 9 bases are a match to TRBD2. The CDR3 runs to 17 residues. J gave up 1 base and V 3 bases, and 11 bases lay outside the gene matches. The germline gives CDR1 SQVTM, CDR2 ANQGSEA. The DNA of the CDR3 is TGCAGCGTTGAGGAGGCGGGGGGGCCCCCGGGCACAGATACGCAGTATTTT. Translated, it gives CSVEEAGGPPGTDTQYF.

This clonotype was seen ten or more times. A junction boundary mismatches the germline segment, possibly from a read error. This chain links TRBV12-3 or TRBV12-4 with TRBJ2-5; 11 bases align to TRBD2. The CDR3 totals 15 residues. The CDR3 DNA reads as TGTGCCAGCAGTGTAGCGGGGGGGCCGCGGGAGACCCAGTACTTC. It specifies CASSVAGGPRETQYF.

The CDR3 sequence is CASSEGNEQFF. CDR3 DNA: TGTGCCAGCAGCGAAGGGAATGAGCAGTTCTTC. The chain recombines TRBV5-4 with TRBJ2-1; D not resolved. This CDR3 has 11 residues. V was pared by 4 bases and J by 7 bases, with 6 bases between. The germline CDR1 and CDR2 sequences are SGHNT and YYREEE (reference sequence).

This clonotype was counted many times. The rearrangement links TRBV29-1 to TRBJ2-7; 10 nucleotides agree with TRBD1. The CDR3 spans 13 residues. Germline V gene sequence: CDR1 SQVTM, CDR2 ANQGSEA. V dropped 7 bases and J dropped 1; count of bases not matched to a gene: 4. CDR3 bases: TGCAGCGGCCGGGACAGGGGTTCCTACGAGCAGTACTTC. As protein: CSGRDRGSYEQYF.

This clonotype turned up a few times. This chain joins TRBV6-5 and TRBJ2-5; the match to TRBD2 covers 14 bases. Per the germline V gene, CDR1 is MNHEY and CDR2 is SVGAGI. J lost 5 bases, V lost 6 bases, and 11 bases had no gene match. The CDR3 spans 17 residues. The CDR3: CASRVPRLAGGPETQYF. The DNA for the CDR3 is TGTGCCAGCAGGGTCCCACGACTAGCGGGGGGGCCGGAGACCCAGTACTTC.

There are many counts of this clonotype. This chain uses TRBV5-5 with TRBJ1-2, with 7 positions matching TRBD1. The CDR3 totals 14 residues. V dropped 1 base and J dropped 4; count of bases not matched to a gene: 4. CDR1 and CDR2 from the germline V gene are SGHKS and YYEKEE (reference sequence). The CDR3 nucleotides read TGTGCCAGCAGCTTGAGGGACAGCACCTATGGCTACACCTTC. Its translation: CASSLRDSTYGYTF.

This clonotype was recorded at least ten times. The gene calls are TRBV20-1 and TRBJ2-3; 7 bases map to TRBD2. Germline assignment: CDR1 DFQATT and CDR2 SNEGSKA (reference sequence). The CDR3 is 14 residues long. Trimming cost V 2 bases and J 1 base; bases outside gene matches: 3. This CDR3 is CSARLGGGTDTQYF. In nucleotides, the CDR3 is TGCAGTGCTAGATTGGGGGGGGGCACAGATACGCAGTATTTT.

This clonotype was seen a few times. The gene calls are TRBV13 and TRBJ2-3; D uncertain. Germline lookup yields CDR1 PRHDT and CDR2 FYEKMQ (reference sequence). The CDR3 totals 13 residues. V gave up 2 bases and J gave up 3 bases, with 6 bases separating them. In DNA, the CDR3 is TGTGCCAGCAGCTTATCCGGGACAGATACGCAGTATTTT. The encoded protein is CASSLSGTDTQYF.

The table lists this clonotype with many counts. CDR3 residues: CASSWTSGVGETQYF. The CDR3 DNA reads TGTGCCAGCAGCTGGACTAGCGGGGTGGGGGAGACCCAGTACTTC. This chain connects TRBV7-2 to TRBJ2-5; 12 nucleotides line up with TRBD2. V lost 4 bases, J lost 5 bases, and 5 bases stayed unmatched. The CDR3 totals 15 residues. Germline values: CDR1 SGHTA, CDR2 FQGNSA.

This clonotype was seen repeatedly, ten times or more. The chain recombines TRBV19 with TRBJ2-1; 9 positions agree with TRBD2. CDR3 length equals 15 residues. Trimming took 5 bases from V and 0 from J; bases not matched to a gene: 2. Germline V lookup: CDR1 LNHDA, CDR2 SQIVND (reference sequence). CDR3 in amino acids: CASSVAGVSYNEQFF. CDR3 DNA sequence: TGTGCCAGTAGTGTAGCGGGGGTCTCCTACAATGAGCAGTTCTTC.

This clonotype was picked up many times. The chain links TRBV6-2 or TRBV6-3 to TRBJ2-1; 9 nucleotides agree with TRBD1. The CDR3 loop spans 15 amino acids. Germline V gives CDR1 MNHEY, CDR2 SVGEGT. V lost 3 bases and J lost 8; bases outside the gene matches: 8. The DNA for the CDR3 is TGTGCCAGCAGTTATAGTTCTTACAGGGGGCATGAGCAGTTCTTC. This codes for CASSYSSYRGHEQFF.

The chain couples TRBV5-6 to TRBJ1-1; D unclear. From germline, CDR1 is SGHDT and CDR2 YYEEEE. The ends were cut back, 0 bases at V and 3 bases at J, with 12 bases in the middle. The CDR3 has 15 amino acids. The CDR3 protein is CASSLVLPADTEAFF. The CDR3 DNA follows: TGTGCCAGCAGCTTGGTTCTCCCCGCGGACACTGAAGCTTTCTTT.

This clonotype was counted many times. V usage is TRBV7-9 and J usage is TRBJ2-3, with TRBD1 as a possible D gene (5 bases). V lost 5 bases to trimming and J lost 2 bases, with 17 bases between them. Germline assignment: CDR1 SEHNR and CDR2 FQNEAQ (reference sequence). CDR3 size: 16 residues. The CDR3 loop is CASSHQPGIVTDTQYF. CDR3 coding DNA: TGTGCCAGCAGCCATCAGCCAGGGATTGTCACAGATACGCAGTATTTT.

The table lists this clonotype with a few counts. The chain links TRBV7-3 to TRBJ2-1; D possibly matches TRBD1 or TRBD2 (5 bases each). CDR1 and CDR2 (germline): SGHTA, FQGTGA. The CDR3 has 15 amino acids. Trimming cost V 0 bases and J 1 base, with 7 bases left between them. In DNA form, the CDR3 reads TGTGCCAGCAGCTTAACTGGGGGATCCTACAATGAGCAGTTCTTC. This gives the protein CASSLTGGSYNEQFF.